The TCR beta chain described here comes from a study of blood T cell repertoires in COVID-19. Across the study: Sample material is recorded as cDNA or gDNA derived from T cells, B-cell-depleted T cells, or PBMCs.

This table comes from immunoSEQ multiplex PCR, and its TCRdb copy is limited to in-frame clones, with some not included. The repertoire has around 26,000 clones, about 91% of them found once; the top ten carry about 1.9%. This CDR3 spans 16 amino acids. V was trimmed by 1 base and J by 1 base, leaving 10 bases between them. Germline CDR1 and CDR2: SGHNT and YENEEA. The specimen was peripheral blood. This sequence joins TRBV11-3 and TRBJ2-2; maybe TRBD1 (6 bases). This sequence was found in a human donor in a cohort sampled during active COVID-19. In DNA form, the CDR3 reads TGTGCCAGCAGCTTAGCCAGGGGTCAGAACACCGGGGAGCTGTTTTTT. Protein: CASSLARGQNTGELFF.